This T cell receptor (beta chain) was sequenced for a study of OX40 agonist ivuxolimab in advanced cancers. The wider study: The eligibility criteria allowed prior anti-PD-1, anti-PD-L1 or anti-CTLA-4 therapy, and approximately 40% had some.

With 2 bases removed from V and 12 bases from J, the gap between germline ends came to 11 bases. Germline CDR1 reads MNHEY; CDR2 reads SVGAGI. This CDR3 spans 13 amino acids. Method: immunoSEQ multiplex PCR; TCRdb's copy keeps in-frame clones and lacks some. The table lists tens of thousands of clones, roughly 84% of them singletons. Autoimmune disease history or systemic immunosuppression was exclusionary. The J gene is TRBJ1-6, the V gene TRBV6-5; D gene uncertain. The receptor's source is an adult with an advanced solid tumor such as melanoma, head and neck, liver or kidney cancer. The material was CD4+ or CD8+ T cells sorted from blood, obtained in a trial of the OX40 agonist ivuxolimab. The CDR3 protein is CASSYRSGIPLHF. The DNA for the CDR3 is TGTGCCAGCAGTTACCGGTCGGGAATACCCCTCCACTTT.